Shown below are 11 T cell receptor beta chains from a single sample sequenced in a study of T cell responses to AZD1222 COVID-19 vaccine (dated by TCRdb to the early 2020s). The time point label, as the study defines it: about 28 days (+/-7) after the second vaccine dose. Library preparation was by the immunoSEQ multiplex PCR assay. The table comes from immuneACCESS by way of TCRdb, which keeps in-frame sequences with V and J called. Part of the clones is missing from these tables; in studies checked, under half for an unresolved V gene and the rest for unknown reasons. This sample gives tens of thousands of clones in total; 88% of them show up just once. Of the sample, 6.9% is held by the ten largest clones. Here the sequenced sample was peripheral blood, taken 28 days after the second AZD1222 dose. These receptors all stem from an adult who received the AZD1222 COVID-19 vaccine.

The chain has TRBV27 and TRBJ2-3, with no clear D. The CDR3 sequence is 15 residues long. Germline V gene data show CDR1 as MNHEY and CDR2 as SMNVEV (reference sequence). V lost 3 bases and J 2 bases, leaving 12 bases between the germline ends. In DNA form, the CDR3 reads TGTGCCAGCAGTTTCAACGCCCCTATCACAGATACGCAGTATTTT. This translates into CASSFNAPITDTQYF.

This clone occurred a few times. The J gene is TRBJ2-7, the V gene TRBV4-1, with a weak D call TRBD1 (5 bases). This CDR3 is built from 14 residues. Germline CDR1 MGHRA, CDR2 YSYEKL. V was trimmed by 0 bases and J by 3 bases, leaving 9 bases between them. The CDR3 nucleotides read TGCGCCAGCAGCCAAGAATTAAGGGGCTACGAGCAGTACTTC. This translates into CASSQELRGYEQYF.

This sequence joins TRBV5-1 and TRBJ2-2; D gene unclear. V was trimmed by 3 bases and J by 3 bases, leaving 15 bases between them. Germline-derived CDR1 and CDR2 are SGHRS and YFSETQ. The CDR3 is 16 amino acids. The CDR3 protein is CASSSPGHDDTGELFF. Written as DNA, the CDR3 is TGCGCCAGCAGCTCCCCGGGCCACGATGACACCGGGGAGCTGTTTTTT.

The rearrangement links TRBV7-3 to TRBJ2-1; TRBD2 might be the D (6 bases). The CDR3 covers 15 residues. In germline, CDR1 is SGHTA, CDR2 FQGTGA. V was shortened by 1 base and J by 8 bases, with 15 bases between the two germline ends. The CDR3 reads CASSLRPGEAYEQFF. The CDR3 nucleotides are TGTGCCAGCAGCTTAAGACCGGGAGAAGCATATGAGCAGTTCTTC.

This clone is termed medium-sized. This sample also contains other DNA sequences that code for the same CDR3. J is TRBJ2-3 and V is TRBV6-4, with 10 bases fitting TRBD1. Losses at the gene ends were 2 bases for V and 4 bases for J; bases not matched to a gene: 0. This CDR3 is 14 amino acids long. CDR1 MRHNA and CDR2 SNTAGT come from the germline V gene. The CDR3 DNA follows: TGTGCCAGCAGTGACGGACAGGGGGCAGATACGCAGTATTTT. Its translation is CASSDGQGADTQYF.

This sequence joins TRBV7-2 and TRBJ2-1, with D unresolved. V was trimmed by 2 bases and J by 8 bases, leaving 10 bases between them. The CDR3 totals 13 residues. Germline CDR1 is SGHTA and CDR2 is FQGNSA. The CDR3 coding sequence is TGTGCCAGCAGCTTACGACACAGCGATGAGCAGTTCTTC. It specifies CASSLRHSDEQFF.

This clone appeared a single time. This chain connects TRBV15 to TRBJ1-2; TRBD1 matches at 7 bases. The CDR3 runs 13 residues. Trimming removed 4 bases from V and 4 bases from J; junction bases left unmatched: 3. Germline CDR1 and CDR2: LNHNV and YYDKDF (reference sequence). As DNA, the CDR3 is TGTGCCACCAGCAAGACAGGGTTCTATGGCTACACCTTC. Protein sequence: CATSKTGFYGYTF.

This rearrangement joins TRBV28 to TRBJ1-3; D gene unclear. The CDR3 runs 14 residues. V was trimmed by 3 bases and J by 0 bases, leaving 6 bases between them. Germline CDR1 and CDR2: MDHEN and SYDVKM. CDR3 bases: TGTGCCAGCAGTTTGGGAGTCTCTGGAAACACCATATATTTT. Translation: CASSLGVSGNTIYF.

The chain couples TRBV5-1 to TRBJ2-3; TRBD2 matches 11 bases. Germline V gives CDR1 SGHRS, CDR2 YFSETQ. This CDR3 has 18 residues. Unmatched junction bases numbered 13, after V lost 4 bases and J lost 3 bases. CDR3 DNA: TGCGCCAGCAGCCTAATGTCACTGACTAGCGGGAATACAGATACGCAGTATTTT. Its protein product is CASSLMSLTSGNTDTQYF.

This clone was seen only once. The chain is built from TRBV4-1 and TRBJ2-7; D unclear. This CDR3 comprises 12 residues. Trimming removed 2 bases at V and 7 bases at J, with 9 bases between. Germline loops: CDR1 MGHRA, CDR2 YSYEKL. As DNA, the CDR3 is TGCGCCAGCAGCCAAATTCCCGAAGAGCAGTACTTC. It codes for CASSQIPEEQYF.

The chain carries TRBV5-4 and TRBJ2-2; 7 bases are shared with TRBD2. Losses at the gene ends were 4 bases for V and 5 bases for J; bases not matched to a gene: 8. Germline CDR1 and CDR2: SGHNT and YYREEE (reference sequence). The CDR3 is 15 residues long. The CDR3 protein is CASSSGTTWTGELFF. The CDR3 coding sequence is TGTGCCAGCAGCAGCGGGACTACATGGACCGGGGAGCTGTTTTTT. Drawing the rest from reference TRBV5-4 and TRBJ2-2, the complete variable domain is ETGVTQSPTHLIKTRGQQVTLRCSSQSGHNTVSWYQQALGQGPQFIFQYYREEENGRGNFPPRFSGLQFPNYSSELNVNALELDDSALYLCASSSGTTWTGELFFGEGSRLTVL.